Included here is one T cell receptor (beta chain) sequence, with context. Its antigen is not yet known. Base qualities were left out, and no much larger clone turns up one base away. The data belong to a study of T cell changes during pregnancy in multiple sclerosis (dated by TCRdb to the late 2010s). Looking at the study overall: The study examined how the T cell repertoire changed over the course of pregnancy in women with multiple sclerosis.

The protocol used for the library was the immunoSEQ multiplex PCR assay. TCRdb obtained this table from immuneACCESS and retained in-frame rearrangements with V and J assigned. These tables miss some clones; where compared with another copy, unresolved V genes account for less than half of the shortfall, and the remainder is unexplained. This sample comprises about 50,000 clones, around 90% of them detected only once. Approximately 0.27% of the sample comes from the top ten. The germline V gene (reference sequence) supplies CDR1 GTSNPN and CDR2 SVGIG. V was cut back by 2 bases and J by 0 bases, leaving a gap of 7 bases between them. The CDR3, from cysteine to phenylalanine, totals 14 residues. Just the 42-base CDR3 DNA is kept, in frame starting at base 1.

Sequenced here: CD4+ T cells from peripheral blood mononuclear cells, sampled in the second trimester of pregnancy. The rearrangement joined TRBV30 to TRBJ1-4; the D gene remains uncertain. The receptor was isolated from a female donor with multiple sclerosis, enrolled in a pregnancy study. At the DNA level, the sequence is TGTGCCTGGAGTTGGAGCACAACTAATGAAAAACTGTTTTTT. This encodes CAWSWSTTNEKLFF.